Below are 20 T cell receptor beta chains sequenced from a single sample in a study of T cell responses to AZD1222 COVID-19 vaccine. Repertoires were generated with immunoSEQ multiplex PCR, while TCRdb's copy carries only in-frame clones and drops some. The repertoire has about 140,000 clones, roughly 90% of them found once; the top ten carry around 1.3%. Sequenced material: peripheral blood, taken 28 days after the second AZD1222 dose. Every receptor here comes from an adult who received the AZD1222 COVID-19 vaccine.

In this sample, this clone turned up a few times. This chain links TRBV7-9 with TRBJ2-5; the D is unclear. CDR3 length: 13 residues. V was trimmed by 5 bases and J by 2 bases, leaving 9 bases between them. Germline V CDR1 and CDR2: SEHNR, FQNEAQ (reference sequence). As DNA, the CDR3 is TGTGCCAGCAGCCCGACTGCGCAAGAGACCCAGTACTTC. This translates into CASSPTAQETQYF.

This clone was found a few times. V is TRBV5-1 and J is TRBJ2-5; D is ambiguous. The CDR3 sequence is 12 residues long. Germline CDR1 SGHRS, CDR2 YFSETQ. The V end lost 2 bases, the J end lost 4 bases, and 6 bases lay between the germline ends. CDR3 protein: CASSLVRETQYF. DNA for the CDR3: TGCGCCAGCAGCTTAGTGAGAGAGACCCAGTACTTC.

V usage is TRBV29-1 and J usage is TRBJ2-7; D unclear. Trimming took off 5 bases at V and 5 bases at J, with 7 bases between the two ends. The length of the CDR3 is 10 residues. CDR1 is SQVTM, CDR2 ANQGSEA, per germline. CDR3 region: CSVQSHEQYF. CDR3 sequence (DNA): TGCAGCGTTCAGTCCCACGAGCAGTACTTC.

The chain recombines TRBV7-9 with TRBJ2-1; tentative D call: TRBD2 (5 bases). This CDR3 has 15 residues. V shed 5 bases and J shed 8 bases, with 19 bases lying between them. Germline lookup yields CDR1 SEHNR and CDR2 FQNEAQ (reference sequence). CDR3 nucleotide sequence: TGTGCCAGCAGCCCAGGACTGGCGGGTGGGGATGAGCAGTTCTTC. This sequence encodes CASSPGLAGGDEQFF.

This rearrangement joins TRBV27 to TRBJ2-7; 8 bases are a match to TRBD2. CDR3 length: 14 residues. In germline, CDR1 is MNHEY, CDR2 SMNVEV (reference sequence). With 2 bases clipped from V and 4 bases from J, the junction kept 4 bases outside the gene matches. The CDR3 loop is CASSLRREVYEQYF. Here the CDR3 DNA reads TGTGCCAGCAGTTTACGGCGGGAGGTGTACGAGCAGTACTTC.

CDR3 loop: CASSQPRGDTEAFF. DNA for the CDR3: TGTGCCAGCAGCCAACCCAGGGGAGACACTGAAGCTTTCTTT. V gene TRBV4-2 combines with J gene TRBJ1-1; tentatively, D is TRBD1 (6 bases). Germline V gives CDR1 LGHNA, CDR2 YNFKEQ. Deletions cut 2 bases from V and 3 bases from J, with 10 bases between. The CDR3 is 14 amino acids.

This chain connects TRBV14 to TRBJ1-2; D unclear. Germline V gene lookup returns CDR1 SGHDN and CDR2 FVKESK. The CDR3 spans 16 residues. Trimming left V 4 bases short and J 3 bases short, with 18 bases between. This CDR3 is CASSPLARAEDYGYTF. The CDR3 DNA reads as TGTGCCAGCAGCCCGTTAGCCCGGGCCGAGGACTATGGCTACACCTTC.

V and J are TRBV19 and TRBJ1-2; no definite D call. The length of the CDR3 is 15 residues. V was shortened by 4 bases and J by 4 bases, with 16 bases between the two germline ends. Per germline, CDR1 LNHDA and CDR2 SQIVND (reference sequence). The CDR3 is CASSNGFDNGYGYTF. CDR3 nucleotide sequence: TGTGCCAGTAGTAATGGGTTCGACAACGGCTATGGCTACACCTTC.

V and J are TRBV6-5 and TRBJ1-1; no definite D call. CDR1 is MNHEY and CDR2 is SVGAGI in the germline V gene. The length of the CDR3 is 15 residues. V lost 0 bases and J lost 4, with 12 bases in between. This CDR3 reads CASSYSSVIPTEAFF. CDR3 bases: TGTGCCAGCAGTTACTCTTCTGTCATCCCCACTGAAGCTTTCTTT.

The chain couples TRBV6-2 or TRBV6-3 to TRBJ1-1; a possible D gene is TRBD1 (6 bases). Germline values: CDR1 MNHEY, CDR2 SVGEGT. V was trimmed by 5 bases and J by 4 bases, leaving 11 bases between them. The CDR3 is 13 amino acids. The CDR3 coding sequence is TGTGCCAGCAGTCGGGGGCTGGGCACTGAAGCTTTCTTT. It encodes CASSRGLGTEAFF.

A note on this clone: Relative to the germline gene, one junction end is altered; a read error may explain this. The rearrangement joins TRBV6-5 to TRBJ1-2; D ambiguous. CDR3 size: 12 residues. CDR1 is MNHEY and CDR2 is SVGAGI in the germline V gene. CDR3 region: CASSNITPRGPF. CDR3 sequence (DNA): TGTGCCAGCAGTAACATCACCCCTCGTGGGCCCTTC.

CDR3 coding DNA: TGCGCCAGCAGCCAAGATAGAGGGGCTACTAACTATGGCTACACCTTC. Protein: CASSQDRGATNYGYTF. The V and J genes are TRBV4-3 and TRBJ1-2; maybe TRBD1 (5 bases). V dropped 0 bases and J dropped 0 bases, with 11 bases sitting between them. The CDR3 loop spans 16 amino acids. CDR1 and CDR2 (germline): LGHNA, YSLEER.

The chain joins TRBV5-6 to TRBJ2-7, with TRBD2 matching over 9 bases. Germline V lookup: CDR1 SGHDT, CDR2 YYEEEE. CDR3 size: 16 residues. J was trimmed by 7 bases and V by 5 bases; bases with no gene match: 16. This chain's CDR3 is CASRGDSSGSMGEQYF. The CDR3 coding sequence is TGTGCCAGCAGAGGCGACAGTAGCGGGAGTATGGGAGAGCAGTACTTC.

The rearrangement links TRBV6-2 or TRBV6-3 to TRBJ1-3; 7 bases map to TRBD1. The CDR3 is made up of 14 amino acids. CDR1 MNHEY and CDR2 SVGEGT come from the germline V gene. V lost 6 bases and J lost 2; bases outside the gene matches: 4. The CDR3 region has the DNA TGTGCCAGCAGCTCCGACAGGGCTGGAAACACCATATATTTT. Translating gives CASSSDRAGNTIYF.

The V call is TRBV6-2 or TRBV6-3, the J call TRBJ2-7; 8 bases map to TRBD1. Losses at the gene ends were 1 base for V and 6 bases for J; bases not matched to a gene: 2. Germline V gives CDR1 MNHEY, CDR2 SVGEGT. CDR3 size: 13 residues. The CDR3 nucleotides are TGTGCCAGCAGTTACTTGACAGGGGCCGAGCAGTACTTC. Translation gives CASSYLTGAEQYF.

The rearrangement links TRBV18 to TRBJ2-7; TRBD1 agrees at 9 bases. This CDR3 has 15 residues. Germline CDR1 is KGHSH and CDR2 is LQKENI. V shed 2 bases and J 0 bases; nucleotides not matched to a gene: 2. CDR3 amino acids: CASSPGTGYSYEQYF. In DNA form, the CDR3 reads TGTGCCAGCTCACCAGGGACAGGGTACTCCTACGAGCAGTACTTC.

The V call is TRBV5-1, the J call TRBJ1-1; TRBD1 matches 8 bases. J was trimmed by 6 bases and V by 5 bases; bases with no gene match: 6. CDR3 length: 13 residues. The germline V gene encodes CDR1 SGHRS and CDR2 YFSETQ. The CDR3 DNA sequence: TGCGCCAGCAGGACAGGGGTGGCGGCTGAAGCTTTCTTT. This codes for CASRTGVAAEAFF. Supplemented by reference TRBV5-1 and TRBJ1-1, the full variable domain reads KAGVTQTPRYLIKTRGQQVTLSCSPISGHRSVSWYQQTPGQGLQFLFEYFSETQRNKGNFPGRFSGRQFSNSRSEMNVSTLELGDSALYLCASRTGVAAEAFFGQGTRLTVV.

The rearrangement links TRBV5-1 to TRBJ1-4, with D unclear. CDR1 is SGHRS and CDR2 is YFSETQ in the germline V gene. V was pared by 0 bases and J by 3 bases, with 12 bases between. This CDR3 spans 16 amino acids. The CDR3: CASSLDARGANEKLFF. In DNA, the CDR3 is TGCGCCAGCAGCTTGGATGCCCGGGGAGCTAATGAAAAACTGTTTTTT.

This clone was counted a single time. The rearrangement links TRBV7-9 to TRBJ2-7; 7 bases line up with TRBD1. Germline values: CDR1 SEHNR, CDR2 FQNEAQ (reference sequence). CDR3 length equals 17 residues. Trimming took 4 bases from V and 1 from J; bases not matched to a gene: 13. CDR3 in DNA: TGTGCCAGCAGCTCGGGGTCGGGACAGCATTTTTCCTACGAGCAGTACTTC. It is translated as CASSSGSGQHFSYEQYF. Complete variable domain (other parts from reference TRBV7-9 and TRBJ2-7): DTGVSQNPRHKITKRGQNVTFRCDPISEHNRLYWYRQTLGQGPEFLTYFQNEAQLEKSRLLSDRFSAERPKGSFSTLEIQRTEQGDSAMYLCASSSGSGQHFSYEQYFGPGTRLTVT.

This clone was seen more than once but under ten times. The chain couples TRBV27 to TRBJ2-7; unclear D gene. CDR1 MNHEY and CDR2 SMNVEV come from the germline V gene (reference sequence). V was cut by 2 bases and J by 4 bases, with 12 bases left in between. The CDR3 covers 14 residues. The DNA of the CDR3 is TGTGCCAGCAGTTTAGAAGGCAAGACTTACGAGCAGTACTTC. This gives the protein CASSLEGKTYEQYF.